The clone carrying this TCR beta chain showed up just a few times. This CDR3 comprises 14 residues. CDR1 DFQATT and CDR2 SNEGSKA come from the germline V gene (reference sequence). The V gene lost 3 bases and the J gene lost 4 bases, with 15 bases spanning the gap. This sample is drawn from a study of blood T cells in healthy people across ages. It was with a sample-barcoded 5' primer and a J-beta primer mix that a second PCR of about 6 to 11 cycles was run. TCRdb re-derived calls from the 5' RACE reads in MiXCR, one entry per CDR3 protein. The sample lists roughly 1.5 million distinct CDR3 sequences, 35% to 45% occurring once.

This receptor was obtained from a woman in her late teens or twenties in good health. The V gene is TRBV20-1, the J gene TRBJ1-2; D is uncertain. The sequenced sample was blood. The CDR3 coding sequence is TGCAGTGCTAGTAGGTTGGTCGTCTCCTATGGCTACACCTTC. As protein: CSASRLVVSYGYTF.